This entry is about one T cell receptor (beta chain). Its specific antigen is unknown. The CDR3 goes on 3 residues after the read ends, and that part is filled in from the germline J gene. The sample is drawn from a study of Tregs in tolerant kidney transplant recipients (dated by TCRdb to the late 2010s). At the level of the whole study: The transplants used related donors along with nonmyeloablative bone marrow transplantation, and in the human trials mixed chimerism was transient. The study used TCRbeta sequencing to identify donor-specific regulatory T cells before combined kidney and bone marrow transplantation, then tracked those cells after transplant.

The time point label, as the study defines it: blood sample drawn before combined kidney and bone marrow transplant. Unstimulated Tregs (CD4+CD25+CD127-), CD4+ non-Tregs (CD4+CD25-), CD4 and CD8 cells were FACS-sorted from thawed PBMCs. Patients were 4 combined kidney and bone marrow transplant recipients from the ITN036ST trial, and only these trial subjects had samples available. Healthy control blood was processed to PBMCs by Ficoll density gradient and cryopreserved, and patient PBMCs were collected before and after transplant. Findings and caveats that apply to the study as a whole: For some patients, the PCR primers changed as time went on, which meant samples from those patients could not be compared with one another at the nucleotide level. Donor-specific Treg expansion exceeded global Treg expansion in tolerant patients, suggesting antigen-driven rather than nonspecific expansion. Biological reproducibility was not directly assessed, although technical replication error appeared to be minimal. The study was constrained by small patient numbers, and validation of the findings is required in larger populations and under other immunosuppression protocols. Expanding Tregs with activated donor B cells appeared to identify the most biologically relevant and donor-specific TCRbeta repertoire.

Genomic DNA was extracted from sorted cells with the QIAGEN DNeasy Blood and Tissue Kit for TCRbeta CDR3 sequencing. High-throughput TCRbeta CDR3 sequencing was carried out commercially through immunoSEQ, with PCR amplification with bias correction and internal controls included. The published analysis was carried out like this. A unique productive TCRbeta sequence was defined by the CDR3 nucleotide sequence when primers matched, and otherwise by the CDR3 amino acid sequence together with the Vbeta and Jbeta genes. To correct sorting error, sequences shared between sorted populations at a frequency ratio of 2:1 or less were removed; the rest were assigned to the higher population. A sequence was defined as donor-reactive if the sequence was expanded at least 5-fold in CFSE-low cells compared with unstimulated cells and had a frequency of at least 0.01% in CFSE-low cells. Jensen-Shannon divergence, calculated on the top 100 TCRbeta sequences ranked by frequency, was used to quantify repertoire divergence. For samples with multiple sequencing runs, sorting error was corrected in each run separately before the runs were combined. TCRdb took over this immuneACCESS table, retaining in-frame rearrangements with V and J assigned. Such tables are incomplete; in checked studies, under half of the missing clones stem from an unresolved V gene, and the remainder is unexplained. V, J and clone size are taken as reported in that table, and D and trimming were inferred from the DNA itself. The table for this sample records 30,000 or so clones. The ten biggest clones cover 13% to 15% of the sample.

From the cysteine through the phenylalanine, the CDR3 covers 15 amino acids. The 36 bases shown cover part of the CDR3, and their frame starts at base 1. V has 4 bases trimmed and J has 5 bases trimmed; junction bases matching no gene number 9. For CDR1 and CDR2, the germline V gene lists SGHAT and FQNNGV. Recombination linked TRBV11-2 to TRBJ1-2, and TRBD1 matches 8 of the central bases. The source is a human donor who received a combined kidney and bone marrow transplant. This specimen consisted of CD8+ T cells from blood, obtained before the transplant. The CDR3 here reads CASSSTRTGFYGYTF. The CDR3 DNA, read in part, is TGTGCCAGCAGCTCCACCAGGACAGGGTTTTATGGC.